The 8 T cell receptor beta chains listed next were all sequenced from one sample in a study of blood T cell repertoires in COVID-19. Method: immunoSEQ multiplex PCR; TCRdb's copy keeps in-frame clones and lacks some. The sample has about 170,000 clones, approximately 87% seen once; the top ten hold approximately 4%. The sample comprised peripheral blood. These receptors all stem from a man aged 18 to 29 with active or convalescent COVID-19.

The chain combines TRBV7-6 with TRBJ2-6; 12 nucleotides align to TRBD2. Trimming took 4 bases from V and 0 from J; bases not matched to a gene: 10. Germline CDR1 SGHVS, CDR2 FNYEAQ. This CDR3 contains 20 residues. CDR3 sequence reads: CASSSRTSGEVVSGANVLTF. The CDR3, as DNA: TGTGCCAGCAGCTCACGGACTAGCGGGGAAGTAGTCTCTGGGGCCAACGTCCTGACTTTC.

V gene TRBV5-1 combines with J gene TRBJ1-5; D possibly corresponds to TRBD1 (5 bases). The V gene's germline CDR1 is SGHRS and CDR2 YFSETQ. V lost 1 base, J lost 2 bases, and 19 bases lay in between. This CDR3 spans 18 amino acids. This CDR3 reads CASSLRGLGRWGNQPQHF. The CDR3 nucleotides are TGCGCCAGCAGCTTGCGGGGGTTGGGCCGATGGGGCAATCAGCCCCAGCATTTT.

This chain joins TRBV2 and TRBJ2-7; the match to TRBD2 covers 11 bases. The length of the CDR3 is 14 residues. J gave up 5 bases and V 5 bases, and 5 bases lay outside the gene matches. Germline V CDR1 and CDR2: SNHLY, FYNNEI. The CDR3 sequence is CASSTGTSGHEQYF. The CDR3 DNA sequence: TGTGCCAGCAGTACCGGGACTAGCGGCCACGAGCAGTACTTC.

The chain uses TRBV24-1 and TRBJ2-1; tentatively, D is TRBD2 (6 bases). Trimming removed 5 bases at V and 7 bases at J, with 14 bases between. From germline, CDR1 is KGHDR and CDR2 SFDVKD. The CDR3 loop spans 14 amino acids. CDR3 sequence (DNA): TGTGCCACCAGTGCGGCGGGGCTGACTAATGAGCAGTTCTTC. This codes for CATSAAGLTNEQFF.

The chain recombines TRBV18 with TRBJ1-6; TRBD1 agrees at 7 bases. Trimming removed 3 bases from V and 4 bases from J; junction bases left unmatched: 3. The CDR3 runs 15 residues. The V gene's germline CDR1 is KGHSH and CDR2 LQKENI. The CDR3 loop reads CASSPGTVYNSPLHF. CDR3 nucleotides: TGTGCCAGCTCACCCGGGACAGTGTATAATTCACCCCTCCACTTT. The variable domain in full, completed from reference TRBV18 and TRBJ1-6, reads NAGVMQNPRHLVRRRGQEARLRCSPMKGHSHVYWYRQLPEEGLKFMVYLQKENIIDESGMPKERFSAEFPKEGPSILRIQQVVRGDSAAYFCASSPGTVYNSPLHFGNGTRLTVT.

V usage is TRBV7-2 and J usage is TRBJ1-2; no definite D call. Germline lookup yields CDR1 SGHTA and CDR2 FQGNSA. The length of the CDR3 is 13 residues. V lost 3 bases and J lost 7, with 12 bases in between. CDR3 nucleotide sequence: TGTGCCAGCAGCTTTACCCAAGGAGGTGGCTACACCTTC. This gives the protein CASSFTQGGGYTF.

This clone was seen only once. The chain carries TRBV5-1 and TRBJ2-1, with TRBD1 matching over 7 bases. This CDR3 is built from 14 residues. Germline CDR1 reads SGHRS; CDR2 reads YFSETQ. V lost 4 bases to trimming and J lost 5 bases; unmatched junction nucleotides: 6. The CDR3 region has the DNA TGCGCCAGCAGCGCACAGGGGACGGACAATGAGCAGTTCTTC. Translated: CASSAQGTDNEQFF.

The CDR3 coding sequence is TGCGCCAGCAGCTTGGCTTTCCGGCAGGGGGCGAACACCGGGGAGCTGTTTTTT. This translates into CASSLAFRQGANTGELFF. The rearrangement joins TRBV5-1 to TRBJ2-2; the match to TRBD1 covers 7 bases. The V segment lost 0 bases and the J segment 0 bases; nucleotides outside the gene matches: 8. From germline, CDR1 is SGHRS and CDR2 YFSETQ. The CDR3 spans 18 residues.